This T cell receptor (beta chain) was sequenced in a study of T-cell reconstitution after alpha-beta-depleted transplantation in children. TCRbeta library construction was performed incorporating unique molecular identifiers. Each CDR3 protein is one row after TCRdb ran MiXCR on the PCR reads. The sample carries 150,000 to 250,000 distinct CDR3 sequences, around 5.9% recorded once. CDR3 size: 12 residues. J gave up 13 bases and V 2 bases, and 4 bases lay outside the gene matches. Germline V gene lookup returns CDR1 SGHTA and CDR2 FQGNSA. The study's findings and limits: Several hundred expanded graft clones reportedly supplied alpha-beta T cells about two months after transplant.

Many counts were recorded for this clonotype. Its antigen is undetermined. The rearrangement joins TRBV7-2 to TRBJ1-4; 7 bases are a match to TRBD1. The origin of this receptor is a girl under two years old with combined immunodeficiency, due to receive a stem cell transplant. This sample comprised PBMCs, obtained before TCRalphabeta/CD19-depleted stem cell transplant. The CDR3 DNA follows: TGTGCCAGCAGCTTACCGGACAGGAGACTGTTTTTT. This gives the protein CASSLPDRRLFF.